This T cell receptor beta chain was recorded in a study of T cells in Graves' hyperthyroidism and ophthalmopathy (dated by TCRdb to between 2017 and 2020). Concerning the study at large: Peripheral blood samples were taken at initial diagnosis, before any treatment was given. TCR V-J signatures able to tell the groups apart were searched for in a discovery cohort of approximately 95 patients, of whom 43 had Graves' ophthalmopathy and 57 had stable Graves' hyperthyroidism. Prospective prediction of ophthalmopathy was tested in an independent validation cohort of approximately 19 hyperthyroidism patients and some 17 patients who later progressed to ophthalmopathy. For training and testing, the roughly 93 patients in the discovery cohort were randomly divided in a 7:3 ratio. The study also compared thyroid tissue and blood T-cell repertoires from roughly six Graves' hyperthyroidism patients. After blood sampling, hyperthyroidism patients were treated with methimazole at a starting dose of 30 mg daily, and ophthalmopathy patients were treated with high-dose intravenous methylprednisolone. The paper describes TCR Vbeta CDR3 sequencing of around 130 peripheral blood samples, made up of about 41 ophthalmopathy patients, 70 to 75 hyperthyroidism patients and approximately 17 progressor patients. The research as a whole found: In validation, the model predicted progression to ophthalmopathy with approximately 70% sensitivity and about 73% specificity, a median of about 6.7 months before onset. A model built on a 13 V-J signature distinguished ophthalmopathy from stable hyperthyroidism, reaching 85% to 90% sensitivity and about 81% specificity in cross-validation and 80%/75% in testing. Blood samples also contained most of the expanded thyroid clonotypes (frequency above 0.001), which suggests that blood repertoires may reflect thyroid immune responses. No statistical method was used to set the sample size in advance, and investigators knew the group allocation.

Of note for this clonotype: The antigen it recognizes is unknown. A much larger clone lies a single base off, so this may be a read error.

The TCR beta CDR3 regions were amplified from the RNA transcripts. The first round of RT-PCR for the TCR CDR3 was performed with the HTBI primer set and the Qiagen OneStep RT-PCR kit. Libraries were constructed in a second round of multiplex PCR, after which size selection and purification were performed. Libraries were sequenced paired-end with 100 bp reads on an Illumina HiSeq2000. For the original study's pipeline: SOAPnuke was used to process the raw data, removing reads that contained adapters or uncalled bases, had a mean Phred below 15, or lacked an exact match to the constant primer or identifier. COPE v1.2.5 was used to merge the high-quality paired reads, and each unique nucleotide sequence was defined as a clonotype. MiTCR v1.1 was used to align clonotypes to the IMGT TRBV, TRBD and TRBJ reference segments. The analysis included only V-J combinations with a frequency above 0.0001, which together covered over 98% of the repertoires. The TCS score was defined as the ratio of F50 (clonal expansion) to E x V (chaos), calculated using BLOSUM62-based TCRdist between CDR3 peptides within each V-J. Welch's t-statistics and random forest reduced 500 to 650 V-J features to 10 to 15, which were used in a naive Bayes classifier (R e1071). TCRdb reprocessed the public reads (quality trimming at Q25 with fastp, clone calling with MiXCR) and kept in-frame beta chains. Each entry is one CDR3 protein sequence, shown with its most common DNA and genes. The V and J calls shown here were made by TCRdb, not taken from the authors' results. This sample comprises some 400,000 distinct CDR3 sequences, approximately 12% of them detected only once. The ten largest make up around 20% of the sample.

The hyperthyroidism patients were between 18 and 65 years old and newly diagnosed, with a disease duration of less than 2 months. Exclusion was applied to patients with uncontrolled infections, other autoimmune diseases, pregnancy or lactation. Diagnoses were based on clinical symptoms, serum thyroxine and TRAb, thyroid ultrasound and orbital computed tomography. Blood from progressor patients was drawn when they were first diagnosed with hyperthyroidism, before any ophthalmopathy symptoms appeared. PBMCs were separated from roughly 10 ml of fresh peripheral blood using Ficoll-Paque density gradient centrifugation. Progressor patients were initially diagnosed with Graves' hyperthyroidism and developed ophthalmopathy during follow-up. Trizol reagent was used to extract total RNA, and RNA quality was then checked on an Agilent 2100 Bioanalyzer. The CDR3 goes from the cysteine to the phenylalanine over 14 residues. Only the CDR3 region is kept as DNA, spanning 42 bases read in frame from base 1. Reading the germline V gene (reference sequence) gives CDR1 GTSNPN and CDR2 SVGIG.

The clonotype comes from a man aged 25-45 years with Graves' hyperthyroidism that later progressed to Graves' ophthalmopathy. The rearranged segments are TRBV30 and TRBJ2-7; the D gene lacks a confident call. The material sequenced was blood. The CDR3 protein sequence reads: CAWSVSGVGYEHYF. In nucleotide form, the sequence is TGTGCCTGGAGTGTCTCGGGTGTCGGCTACGAGCACTACTTC.